This record covers a single T cell receptor (beta chain). Its antigen is unknown. This entry belongs to a study of CD8+CD57+ T cells in acquired aplastic anemia. At the level of the study: Sorted CD4+ and CD8+ cells gave a mean 3.2 ug DNA, range 0.2 to 27.4 ug. Study-level findings and limits: Patients and controls had CD8+ Simpson's diversity values that were not significantly distinct. Roughly 31 CD8+ CDR3 sequences occurred in both the patients and the controls.

Genomic DNA was employed as the template in profiling TCR beta VDJ and CDR3. MiXCR was run by TCRdb on the reads, yielding one entry per CDR3 protein. The sample holds 150,000 or so distinct CDR3 sequences; just over 50% are singletons and the top ten take 12%. Patients picked for sequencing had shown CD8+CD57+ cell expansion detected by flow cytometry. Therapy had not been given to patients before blood sampling. The CDR3 covers 14 residues. V was shortened by 9 bases and J by 0 bases, with 14 bases between the two germline ends. CDR1 is MNHEY, CDR2 SMNVEV, per germline (reference sequence). The rearrangement links TRBV27 to TRBJ1-1; tentative D call: TRBD1 (6 bases). Sequenced material: sorted CD4+, CD8+, or CD8+CD57+ T cells (not recorded which) from PBMCs. This receptor was obtained from a human donor with aplastic anemia. In DNA, the CDR3 is TGTGCCAGTCACCAAGGGGGGTTGAACACTGAAGCTTTCTTT. Protein: CASHQGGLNTEAFF.